A selection of T cell receptor beta chains follows, all from one sample in a study of CD8 T cells in ankylosing spondylitis. TCRdb redid the calling of the 5' RACE reads with MiXCR, one entry per CDR3 protein. The data show roughly 180,000 distinct CDR3 sequences, 9.8% seen once. The sample consisted of blood, either unsorted or a sorted T cell fraction (not recorded which). The origin of the receptors is a female donor with ankylosing spondylitis or in good health (not recorded which). Each CDR3 is given with its conserved first and last residue. D genes are given only for firm matches. A row's size may be missing; if present it is once, few, many or a size class.

clone_size: few
j_call: TRBJ2-1
d_call: TRBD1
v_call: TRBV19
cdr3_aa: CASSLGTGGRDEQFF
cdr3_nt: TGTGCCAGTAGTTTAGGGACAGGGGGCCGAGATGAGCAGTTCTTC

clone_size: few
j_call: TRBJ1-4
d_call: -
v_call: TRBV7-6
cdr3_aa: CASSPTDLVDEKLFF
cdr3_nt: TGTGCCAGCAGCCCCACAGATTTGGTAGATGAAAAACTGTTTTTT

clone_size: many
j_call: TRBJ2-1
d_call: -
v_call: TRBV12-3/TRBV12-4
cdr3_aa: CASSSSSTYNEQFF
cdr3_nt: TGTGCCAGCAGTTCCTCTAGTACCTACAATGAGCAGTTCTTC

clone_size: -
j_call: TRBJ2-3
d_call: -
v_call: TRBV7-2
cdr3_aa: CASSLGIQGSGADTQYF
cdr3_nt: TGTGCCAGCAGCTTAGGGATACAGGGTTCGGGCGCAGATACGCAGTATTTT

clone_size: -
j_call: TRBJ1-5
d_call: -
v_call: TRBV7-9
cdr3_aa: CASSSTGRNQPQHF
cdr3_nt: TGTGCCAGCAGCTCTACAGGTCGCAATCAGCCCCAGCATTTT

clone_size: many
j_call: TRBJ1-6
d_call: -
v_call: TRBV2
cdr3_aa: CASSIHLTESSYNSPLHF
cdr3_nt: TGTGCCAGCAGCATACACCTGACAGAAAGCTCCTATAATTCACCCCTCCACTTT

clone_size: many
j_call: TRBJ1-1
d_call: -
v_call: TRBV20-1
cdr3_aa: CSARVGNTEAFF
cdr3_nt: TGCAGTGCTAGAGTAGGGAACACTGAAGCTTTCTTT

clone_size: few
j_call: TRBJ2-1
d_call: -
v_call: TRBV9
cdr3_aa: CASSVDPGKGGPHNEQFF
cdr3_nt: TGTGCCAGCAGCGTAGATCCGGGGAAAGGGGGACCCCACAATGAGCAGTTCTTC

clone_size: few
j_call: TRBJ2-1
d_call: -
v_call: TRBV3-1
cdr3_aa: CASSREVKGFF
cdr3_nt: TGTGCCAGCAGCCGGGAAGTAAAAGGGTTCTTC

clone_size: -
j_call: TRBJ2-7
d_call: TRBD2
v_call: TRBV20-1
cdr3_aa: CSGGLAESYEQYF
cdr3_nt: TGCAGTGGGGGACTAGCGGAATCCTACGAGCAGTACTTC